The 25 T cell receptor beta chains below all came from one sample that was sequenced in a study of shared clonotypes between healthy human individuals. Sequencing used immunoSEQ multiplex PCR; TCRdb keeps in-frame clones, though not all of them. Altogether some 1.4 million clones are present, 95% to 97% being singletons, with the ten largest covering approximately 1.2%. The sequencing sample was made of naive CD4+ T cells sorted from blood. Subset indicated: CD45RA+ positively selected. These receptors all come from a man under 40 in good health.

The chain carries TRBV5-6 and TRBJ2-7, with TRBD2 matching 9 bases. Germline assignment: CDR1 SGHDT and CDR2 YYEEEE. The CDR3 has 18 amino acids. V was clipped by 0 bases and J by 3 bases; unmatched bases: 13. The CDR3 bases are TGTGCCAGCAGCTTGGCCAATTTGGGGTTAGCGGGAGTCTACGAGCAGTACTTC. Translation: CASSLANLGLAGVYEQYF.

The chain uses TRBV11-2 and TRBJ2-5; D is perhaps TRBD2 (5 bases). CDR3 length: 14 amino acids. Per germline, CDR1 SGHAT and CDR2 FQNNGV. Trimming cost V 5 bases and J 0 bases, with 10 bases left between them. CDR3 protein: CASSVDWNQETQYF. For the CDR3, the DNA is TGTGCCAGCAGCGTGGACTGGAACCAAGAGACCCAGTACTTC.

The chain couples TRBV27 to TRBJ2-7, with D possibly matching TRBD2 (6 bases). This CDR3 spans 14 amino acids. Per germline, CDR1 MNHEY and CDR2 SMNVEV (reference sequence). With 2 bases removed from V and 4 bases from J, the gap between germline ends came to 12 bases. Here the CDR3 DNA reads TGTGCCAGCAGTTTAACGGGACTTGATTACGAGCAGTACTTC. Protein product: CASSLTGLDYEQYF.

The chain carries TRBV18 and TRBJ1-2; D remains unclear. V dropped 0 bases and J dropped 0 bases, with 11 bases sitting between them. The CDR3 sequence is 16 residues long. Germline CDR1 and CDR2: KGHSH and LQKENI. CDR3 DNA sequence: TGTGCCAGCTCACCACCCTCGGGCGCAGCTAACTATGGCTACACCTTC. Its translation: CASSPPSGAANYGYTF.

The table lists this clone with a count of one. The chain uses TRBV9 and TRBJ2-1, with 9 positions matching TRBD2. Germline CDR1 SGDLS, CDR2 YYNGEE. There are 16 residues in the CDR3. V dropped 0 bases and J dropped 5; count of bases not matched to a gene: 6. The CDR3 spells CASSVEGGTSNNEQFF. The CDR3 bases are TGTGCCAGCAGCGTAGAAGGGGGGACTAGCAACAATGAGCAGTTCTTC.

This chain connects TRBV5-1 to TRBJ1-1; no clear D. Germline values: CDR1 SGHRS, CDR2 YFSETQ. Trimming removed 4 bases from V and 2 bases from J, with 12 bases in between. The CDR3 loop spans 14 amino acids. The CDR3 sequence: CASSRSSVNTEAFF. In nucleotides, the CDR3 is TGCGCCAGCAGCCGGTCGTCTGTTAACACTGAAGCTTTCTTT.

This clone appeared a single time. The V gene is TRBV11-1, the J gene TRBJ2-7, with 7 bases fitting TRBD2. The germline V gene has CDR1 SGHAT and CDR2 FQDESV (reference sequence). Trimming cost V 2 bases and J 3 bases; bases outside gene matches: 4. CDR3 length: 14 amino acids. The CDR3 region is CASSLTSANYEQYF. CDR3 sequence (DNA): TGTGCCAGCAGCTTAACTAGCGCCAACTACGAGCAGTACTTC.

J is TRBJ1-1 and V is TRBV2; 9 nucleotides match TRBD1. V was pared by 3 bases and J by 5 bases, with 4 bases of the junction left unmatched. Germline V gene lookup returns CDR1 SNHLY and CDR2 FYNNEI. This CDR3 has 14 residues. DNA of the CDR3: TGTGCCAGCAGTGAGGGACAGGGATTTACTGAAGCTTTCTTT. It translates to CASSEGQGFTEAFF.

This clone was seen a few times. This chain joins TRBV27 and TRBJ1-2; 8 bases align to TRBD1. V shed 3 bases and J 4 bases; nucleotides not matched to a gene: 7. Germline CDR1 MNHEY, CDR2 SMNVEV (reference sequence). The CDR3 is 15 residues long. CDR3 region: CASSFSDRVSYGYTF. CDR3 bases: TGTGCCAGCAGTTTCTCGGACAGGGTGTCCTATGGCTACACCTTC.

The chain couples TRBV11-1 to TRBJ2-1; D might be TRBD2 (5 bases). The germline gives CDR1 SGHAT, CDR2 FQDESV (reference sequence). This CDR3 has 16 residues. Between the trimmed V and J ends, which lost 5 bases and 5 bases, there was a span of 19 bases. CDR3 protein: CASSQEGVLSNNEQFF. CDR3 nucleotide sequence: TGTGCCAGCAGCCAAGAGGGAGTTTTATCCAACAATGAGCAGTTCTTC. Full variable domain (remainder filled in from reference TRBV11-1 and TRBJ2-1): EAEVAQSPRYKITEKSQAVAFWCDPISGHATLYWYRQILGQGPELLVQFQDESVVDDSQLPKDRFSAERLKGVDSTLKIQPAELGDSAMYLCASSQEGVLSNNEQFFGPGTRLTVL.

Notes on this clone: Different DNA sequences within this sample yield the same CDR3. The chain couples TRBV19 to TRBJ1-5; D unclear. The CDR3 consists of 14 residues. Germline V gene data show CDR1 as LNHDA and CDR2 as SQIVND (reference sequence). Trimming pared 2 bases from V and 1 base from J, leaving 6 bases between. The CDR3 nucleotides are TGTGCCAGTAGTATATTGGGAAGCAATCAGCCCCAGCATTTT. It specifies CASSILGSNQPQHF.

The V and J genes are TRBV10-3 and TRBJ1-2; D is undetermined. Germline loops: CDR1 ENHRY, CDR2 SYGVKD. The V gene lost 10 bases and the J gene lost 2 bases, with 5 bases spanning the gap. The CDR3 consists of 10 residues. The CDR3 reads CATLNYGYTF. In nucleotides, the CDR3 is TGTGCCACCCTGAACTATGGCTACACCTTC.

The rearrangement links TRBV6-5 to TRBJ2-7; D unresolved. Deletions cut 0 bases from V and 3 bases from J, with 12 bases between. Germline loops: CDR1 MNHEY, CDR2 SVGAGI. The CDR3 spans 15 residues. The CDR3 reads CASSYSEVFNYEQYF. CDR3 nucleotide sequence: TGTGCCAGCAGTTACTCGGAAGTCTTCAACTACGAGCAGTACTTC.

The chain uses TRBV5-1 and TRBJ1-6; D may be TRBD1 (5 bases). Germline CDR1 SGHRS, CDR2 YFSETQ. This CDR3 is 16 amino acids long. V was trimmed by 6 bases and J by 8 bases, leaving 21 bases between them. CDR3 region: CASTMGYFKQDSPLHF. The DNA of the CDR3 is TGCGCCAGCACCATGGGGTACTTTAAACAGGATTCACCCCTCCACTTT. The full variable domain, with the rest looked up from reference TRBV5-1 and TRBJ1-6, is KAGVTQTPRYLIKTRGQQVTLSCSPISGHRSVSWYQQTPGQGLQFLFEYFSETQRNKGNFPGRFSGRQFSNSRSEMNVSTLELGDSALYLCASTMGYFKQDSPLHFGNGTRLTVT.

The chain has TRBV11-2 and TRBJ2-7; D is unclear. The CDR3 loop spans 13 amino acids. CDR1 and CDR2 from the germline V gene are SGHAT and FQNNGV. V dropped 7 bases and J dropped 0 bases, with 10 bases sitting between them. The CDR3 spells CASKLAGSYEQYF. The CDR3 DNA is TGTGCCAGCAAGCTGGCAGGCTCCTACGAGCAGTACTTC.

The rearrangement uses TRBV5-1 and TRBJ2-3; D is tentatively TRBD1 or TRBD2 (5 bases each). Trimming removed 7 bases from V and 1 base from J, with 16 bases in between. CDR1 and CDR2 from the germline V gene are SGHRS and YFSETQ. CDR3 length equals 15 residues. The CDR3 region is CASARDGGGTDTQYF. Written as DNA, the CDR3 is TGCGCCAGCGCTCGAGATGGGGGTGGCACAGATACGCAGTATTTT.

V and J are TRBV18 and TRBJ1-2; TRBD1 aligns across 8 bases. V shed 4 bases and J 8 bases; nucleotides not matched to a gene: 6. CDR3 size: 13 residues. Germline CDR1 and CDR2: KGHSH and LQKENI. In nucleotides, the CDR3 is TGTGCCAGCTCACAGGACAGGGCGGGAGGCTACACCTTC. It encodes CASSQDRAGGYTF.

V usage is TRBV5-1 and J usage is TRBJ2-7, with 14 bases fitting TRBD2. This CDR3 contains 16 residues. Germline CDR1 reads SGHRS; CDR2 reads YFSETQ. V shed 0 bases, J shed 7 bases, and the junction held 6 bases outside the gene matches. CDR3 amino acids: CASSLAGLAGAWEQYF. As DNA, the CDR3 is TGCGCCAGCAGCTTGGCGGGACTAGCGGGAGCCTGGGAGCAGTACTTC. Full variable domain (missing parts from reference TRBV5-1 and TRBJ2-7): KAGVTQTPRYLIKTRGQQVTLSCSPISGHRSVSWYQQTPGQGLQFLFEYFSETQRNKGNFPGRFSGRQFSNSRSEMNVSTLELGDSALYLCASSLAGLAGAWEQYFGPGTRLTVT.

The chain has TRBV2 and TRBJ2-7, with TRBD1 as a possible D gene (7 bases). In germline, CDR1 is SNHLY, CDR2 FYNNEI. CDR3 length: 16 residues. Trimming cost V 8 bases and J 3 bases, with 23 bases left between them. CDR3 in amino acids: CASGGATGELIYEQYF. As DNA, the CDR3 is TGTGCCAGCGGAGGGGCCACAGGGGAGTTAATCTACGAGCAGTACTTC.

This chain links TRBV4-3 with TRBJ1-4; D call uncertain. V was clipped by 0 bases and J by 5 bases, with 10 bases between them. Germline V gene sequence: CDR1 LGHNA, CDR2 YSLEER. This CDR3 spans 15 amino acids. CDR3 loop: CASSQELGRNEKLFF. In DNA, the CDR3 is TGCGCCAGCAGCCAAGAGTTGGGTCGGAATGAAAAACTGTTTTTT.

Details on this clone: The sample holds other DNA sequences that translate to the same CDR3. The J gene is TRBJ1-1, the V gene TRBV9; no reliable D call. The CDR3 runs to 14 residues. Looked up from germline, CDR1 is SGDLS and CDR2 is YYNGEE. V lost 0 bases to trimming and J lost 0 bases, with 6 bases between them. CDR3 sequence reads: CASSVGPLNTEAFF. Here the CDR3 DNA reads TGTGCCAGCAGCGTAGGGCCGCTGAACACTGAAGCTTTCTTT.

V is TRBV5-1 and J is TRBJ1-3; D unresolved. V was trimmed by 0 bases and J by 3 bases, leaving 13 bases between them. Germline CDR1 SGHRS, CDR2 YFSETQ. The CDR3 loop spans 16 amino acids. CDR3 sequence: CASSLGTETRGNTIYF. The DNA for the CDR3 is TGCGCCAGCAGCTTGGGTACGGAAACTCGTGGAAACACCATATATTTT.

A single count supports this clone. The CDR3 region has the DNA TGTGCCAGCAGCTTAAGAGTGCTGGGAAAGATTCAAGAGACCCAGTACTTC. Translating it yields CASSLRVLGKIQETQYF. The chain joins TRBV11-2 to TRBJ2-5; D not certain. Trimming left V 2 bases short and J 2 bases short, with 18 bases between. CDR3 size: 17 residues. Germline V gives CDR1 SGHAT, CDR2 FQNNGV.

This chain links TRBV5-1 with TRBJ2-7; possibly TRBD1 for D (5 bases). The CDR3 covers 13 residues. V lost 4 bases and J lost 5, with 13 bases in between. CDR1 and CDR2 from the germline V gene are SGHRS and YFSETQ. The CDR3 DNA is TGCGCCAGCAGCAGGGGCCAAGAGGACGAGCAGTACTTC. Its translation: CASSRGQEDEQYF.

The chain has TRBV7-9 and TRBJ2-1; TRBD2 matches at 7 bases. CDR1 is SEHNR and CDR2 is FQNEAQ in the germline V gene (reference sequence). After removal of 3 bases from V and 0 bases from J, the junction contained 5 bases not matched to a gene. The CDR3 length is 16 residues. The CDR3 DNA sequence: TGTGCCAGCAGCTTCGATGCGGGAGTCTCCTACAATGAGCAGTTCTTC. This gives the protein CASSFDAGVSYNEQFF.